Shown below are 30 T cell receptor beta chains from a single sample sequenced in a study of blood T cell repertoires in COVID-19. Profiling relied on immunoSEQ multiplex PCR, and the TCRdb table lists in-frame clones only, not all of them. The sample contains around 190,000 clones, roughly 88% of which appear only once. The specimen was PBMCs or T cells enriched from blood (not recorded which). These receptor sequences come from a woman between 18 and 29 years old who had recovered from COVID-19.

In this sample, this clone turned up a few times. The V call is TRBV24-1, the J call TRBJ1-2; D perhaps matches TRBD1 (6 bases). Trimming stripped 3 bases from V and 4 bases from J, with 23 bases between. The CDR3 loop spans 18 amino acids. Germline V gene data show CDR1 as KGHDR and CDR2 as SFDVKD. DNA of the CDR3: TGTGCCACCAGTGATGAAGACCCACAGCCCACAGGGCCCTATGGCTACACCTTC. It specifies CATSDEDPQPTGPYGYTF.

The chain is built from TRBV28 and TRBJ1-1, with D perhaps matching TRBD1 (6 bases). This CDR3 contains 16 residues. In germline, CDR1 is MDHEN, CDR2 SYDVKM. The V end was cut by 3 bases, the J end by 3 bases, with 17 bases between. The CDR3 loop reads CASSLRPRGRDTEAFF. The CDR3 DNA reads TGTGCCAGCAGTTTGCGACCCAGGGGACGGGACACTGAAGCTTTCTTT.

The V and J genes are TRBV27 and TRBJ2-5; TRBD2 agrees at 12 bases. CDR1 and CDR2 from the germline V gene are MNHEY and SMNVEV (reference sequence). The CDR3 is made up of 15 amino acids. Trimming removed 2 bases from V and 4 bases from J; junction bases left unmatched: 2. The CDR3 DNA reads TGTGCCAGCAGTTTAAGACTAGCGGGAGTAGAGACCCAGTACTTC. As protein: CASSLRLAGVETQYF.

The chain has TRBV14 and TRBJ1-4; tentatively, D is TRBD1 (6 bases). CDR1 SGHDN and CDR2 FVKESK come from the germline V gene. This CDR3 comprises 16 residues. With 0 bases removed from V and 10 bases from J, the gap between germline ends came to 18 bases. CDR3 in amino acids: CASSQDQETAGVKLFF. CDR3 coding DNA: TGTGCCAGCAGCCAAGATCAGGAGACAGCAGGGGTAAAACTGTTTTTT.

This clone was observed a few times. V usage is TRBV28 and J usage is TRBJ1-3; TRBD1 matches 8 bases. Germline CDR1 is MDHEN and CDR2 is SYDVKM. V was clipped by 4 bases and J by 4 bases; unmatched bases: 9. CDR3 length: 16 amino acids. CDR3 loop: CASSSSTGVRGNTIYF. In nucleotides, the CDR3 is TGTGCCAGCAGTTCCTCGACAGGGGTGCGAGGAAACACCATATATTTT.

This chain connects TRBV29-1 to TRBJ2-7; possibly TRBD1 for D (6 bases). Germline-derived CDR1 and CDR2 are SQVTM and ANQGSEA. Trimming removed 3 bases from V and 6 bases from J, with 12 bases in between. This CDR3 is 12 amino acids long. CDR3 residues: CSVERSGAEQYF. CDR3 DNA sequence: TGCAGCGTTGAGCGTTCAGGGGCCGAGCAGTACTTC.

This rearrangement joins TRBV5-8 to TRBJ2-1, with 9 nucleotides matching TRBD2. J lost 8 bases, V lost 4 bases, and 10 bases had no gene match. CDR3 length equals 15 residues. CDR1 is SGHTS and CDR2 is YDEGEE in the germline V gene. In DNA, the CDR3 is TGTGCCAGCAGCCGTAGCGGGAGTAAGAGTTATGAGCAGTTCTTC. Its protein is CASSRSGSKSYEQFF.

V and J are TRBV6-2 or TRBV6-3 and TRBJ2-3; TRBD2 matches 7 bases. CDR1 is MNHEY and CDR2 is SVGEGT in the germline V gene. This CDR3 has 17 amino acids. The V gene end was trimmed by 5 bases and the J gene end by 3 bases; junction bases not matched to a gene: 14. CDR3 nucleotide sequence: TGTGCCAGCAGTGATGAACGGGAGCGGGGACGTACAGATACGCAGTATTTT. Encoded protein: CASSDERERGRTDTQYF.

The V gene is TRBV7-2, the J gene TRBJ2-7, with TRBD1 matching 7 bases. V shed 2 bases, J shed 6 bases, and the junction held 7 bases outside the gene matches. Germline CDR1 SGHTA, CDR2 FQGNSA. The CDR3 runs to 14 residues. The CDR3 bases are TGTGCCAGCAGCTTACGAAGAGGGGGCGGCGAGCAGTACTTC. The encoded protein is CASSLRRGGGEQYF.

This clone was detected once. The chain is built from TRBV27 and TRBJ1-5; 7 bases are shared with TRBD1. Per the germline V gene, CDR1 is MNHEY and CDR2 is SMNVEV (reference sequence). Trimming at V came to 5 bases and at J to 3 bases, leaving 4 bases not matched to a gene. The CDR3 is 14 amino acids. The DNA of the CDR3 is TGTGCCAGCAGTCTACAGGGGATCAATCAGCCCCAGCATTTT. It is translated as CASSLQGINQPQHF.

The chain combines TRBV9 with TRBJ1-2; weak D call: TRBD1 (5 bases). V was cut by 0 bases and J by 8 bases, with 17 bases left in between. Germline V gene data show CDR1 as SGDLS and CDR2 as YYNGEE. The CDR3 runs to 15 residues. The CDR3, as DNA: TGTGCCAGCAGCGTAGAATTAGCGGGGCAGCCGGGCTACACCTTC. Translation: CASSVELAGQPGYTF.

This chain links TRBV21-1 with TRBJ2-5; TRBD2 reflects the table's D call only, with no check against the DNA. TRBV21-1 is shown as a pseudogene. The CDR3 contains 15 residues. DNA of the CDR3: TGTGCCAGCAGCTTCCGGACTAGCGGGGAAGAGACCCAGTACTTC. Its protein is CASSFRTSGEETQYF.

The gene calls are TRBV6-5 and TRBJ1-2; 8 nucleotides agree with TRBD1. Germline V gene sequence: CDR1 MNHEY, CDR2 SVGAGI. Trimming at V came to 4 bases and at J to 4 bases, leaving 2 bases not matched to a gene. There are 13 residues in the CDR3. As DNA, the CDR3 is TGTGCCAGCAGTTCCGGACAGGGCTATGGCTACACCTTC. It specifies CASSSGQGYGYTF.

This chain links TRBV5-4 with TRBJ2-1; TRBD2 is a possible D gene (5 bases). The germline V gene has CDR1 SGHNT and CDR2 YYREEE (reference sequence). This CDR3 has 14 residues. The V end lost 4 bases, the J end lost 5 bases, and 13 bases lay between the germline ends. CDR3 protein: CASSPRLANNEQFF. The CDR3 bases are TGTGCCAGCAGCCCTCGGCTAGCTAACAATGAGCAGTTCTTC.

This chain uses TRBV4-3 with TRBJ1-4; TRBD1 agrees at 10 bases. This CDR3 spans 16 amino acids. Germline CDR1 LGHNA, CDR2 YSLEER. V dropped 3 bases and J dropped 5; count of bases not matched to a gene: 6. The CDR3 protein is CASSHVPGQGNEKLFF. As DNA, the CDR3 is TGCGCCAGCAGCCATGTGCCGGGACAGGGGAATGAAAAACTGTTTTTT.

Only one count was recorded for this clone. The V and J genes are TRBV28 and TRBJ1-2; D perhaps matches TRBD1 (5 bases). The V end lost 5 bases, the J end lost 8 bases, and 15 bases lay between the germline ends. The CDR3 runs to 13 residues. Germline V gives CDR1 MDHEN, CDR2 SYDVKM. The CDR3 nucleotides are TGTGCCAGCAGTCCTCTCAGGGTGGAGGGCTACACCTTC. Encoded protein: CASSPLRVEGYTF.

V usage is TRBV7-6 and J usage is TRBJ1-2; TRBD1 matches 9 bases. Germline-derived CDR1 and CDR2 are SGHVS and FNYEAQ. After removal of 4 bases from V and 8 bases from J, the junction contained 11 bases not matched to a gene. The CDR3 consists of 15 residues. CDR3 in amino acids: CASSSRDRESGGYTF. CDR3 bases: TGTGCCAGCAGCTCTAGGGACAGGGAGTCGGGCGGCTACACCTTC.

The chain links TRBV18 to TRBJ1-1, with D maybe TRBD1 (5 bases). The CDR3 is made up of 15 amino acids. Deletions cut 2 bases from V and 6 bases from J, with 16 bases between. Germline lookup yields CDR1 KGHSH and CDR2 LQKENI. The CDR3 region is CASSPGTGVTSEAFF. In DNA form, the CDR3 reads TGTGCCAGCTCACCAGGTACGGGGGTTACTTCTGAAGCTTTCTTT.

Notes on this clone: The same CDR3 can be traced to other DNA sequences in this sample. The V call is TRBV5-1, the J call TRBJ2-2; tentative D call: TRBD2 (6 bases). CDR1 is SGHRS and CDR2 is YFSETQ in the germline V gene. Trimming cost V 5 bases and J 0 bases, with 8 bases left between them. CDR3 length equals 14 residues. The CDR3 protein is CASSWDSNTGELFF. CDR3 coding DNA: TGCGCCAGCAGTTGGGACTCGAACACCGGGGAGCTGTTTTTT. The whole variable domain, filled in from reference TRBV5-1 and TRBJ2-2, reads KAGVTQTPRYLIKTRGQQVTLSCSPISGHRSVSWYQQTPGQGLQFLFEYFSETQRNKGNFPGRFSGRQFSNSRSEMNVSTLELGDSALYLCASSWDSNTGELFFGEGSRLTVL.

The rearrangement joins TRBV2 to TRBJ1-4, with 7 nucleotides matching TRBD1. The V and J ends lost 8 bases and 4 bases, in that order; junction bases with no gene match: 28. Germline loops: CDR1 SNHLY, CDR2 FYNNEI. The CDR3 length is 21 residues. The CDR3 reads CASGVQGVLCTNSGNNEKLFF. The CDR3 nucleotides are TGTGCCAGCGGCGTCCAGGGGGTTCTCTGTACCAACTCGGGAAATAATGAAAAACTGTTTTTT.

The chain joins TRBV19 to TRBJ1-6, with TRBD1 identical over 9 bases. Germline CDR1 and CDR2: LNHDA and SQIVND (reference sequence). V lost 3 bases and J lost 10; bases outside the gene matches: 13. This CDR3 is 17 amino acids long. CDR3 nucleotides: TGTGCCAGTAGTATTCGACAGGGGGATTCAGGGTACTCACCCCTCCACTTT. It codes for CASSIRQGDSGYSPLHF.

The CDR3 region has the DNA TGTGCCAGCTCACCACTCGACCGGGACACTGAAGCTTTCTTT. This codes for CASSPLDRDTEAFF. The chain is built from TRBV18 and TRBJ1-1; D call uncertain. This CDR3 has 14 amino acids. Germline V lookup: CDR1 KGHSH, CDR2 LQKENI. V dropped 1 base and J dropped 3 bases, with 9 bases sitting between them.

This chain joins TRBV2 and TRBJ1-4, with D possibly being TRBD1 (5 bases). Trimming cost V 6 bases and J 4 bases, with 15 bases left between them. The CDR3 length is 15 residues. Germline loops: CDR1 SNHLY, CDR2 FYNNEI. The CDR3 coding sequence is TGTGCCAGCAGGGCCACGGGGGGTCTTAATGAAAAACTGTTTTTT. Its translation: CASRATGGLNEKLFF.

The chain uses TRBV28 and TRBJ1-2, with D maybe TRBD1 (6 bases). Germline loops: CDR1 MDHEN, CDR2 SYDVKM. The CDR3 totals 14 residues. V was shortened by 5 bases and J by 4 bases, with 14 bases between the two germline ends. The CDR3 DNA reads as TGTGCCAGCAGTACTAGGGGGGGAGGCTATGGCTACACCTTC. As protein: CASSTRGGGYGYTF.

The chain links TRBV6-5 to TRBJ1-3, with 7 nucleotides matching TRBD1. This CDR3 spans 14 amino acids. V gave up 6 bases and J gave up 3 bases; unmatched junction bases: 5. CDR1 and CDR2 from the germline V gene are MNHEY and SVGAGI. In DNA form, the CDR3 reads TGTGCCAGCAGGCCCGACAGGGATGGAAACACCATATATTTT. Encoded protein: CASRPDRDGNTIYF.

The CDR3 DNA reads TGTGCCACCAGCAGAGTAGACGGGGAGCTGTTTTTT. The encoded protein is CATSRVDGELFF. The chain couples TRBV15 to TRBJ2-2; no clear D gene. In germline, CDR1 is LNHNV, CDR2 YYDKDF (reference sequence). The CDR3 is made up of 12 amino acids. Trimming stripped 1 base from V and 7 bases from J, with 4 bases between.

This clone has just one count. The V call is TRBV19, the J call TRBJ1-2, with a tentative D call TRBD1 (5 bases). V gave up 3 bases and J gave up 6 bases, with 11 bases separating them. The germline gives CDR1 LNHDA, CDR2 SQIVND (reference sequence). The CDR3 contains 13 residues. The CDR3 region has the DNA TGTGCCAGTAGTATGGGTACAGGTGATGGCTACACCTTC. The encoded protein is CASSMGTGDGYTF.

The rearrangement joins TRBV30 to TRBJ2-5; TRBD2 is a possible D gene (5 bases). There are 14 residues in the CDR3. The germline CDR1 and CDR2 sequences are GTSNPN and SVGIG (reference sequence). The V end was cut by 4 bases, the J end by 4 bases, with 16 bases between. CDR3 DNA sequence: TGTGCCTGGAAGGCCAGTAGGACTGGAGAGACCCAGTACTTC. It is translated as CAWKASRTGETQYF.

The V call is TRBV19, the J call TRBJ2-5; the match to TRBD2 covers 8 bases. The CDR3 extends over 13 amino acids. The junction had 1 base not matched to a gene; V was cut back by 5 bases and J by 2 bases. CDR1 and CDR2 from the germline V gene are LNHDA and SQIVND (reference sequence). This chain's CDR3 is CASSSGGQETQYF. The CDR3 DNA reads as TGTGCCAGTAGTTCGGGGGGGCAAGAGACCCAGTACTTC. Together with reference TRBV19 and TRBJ2-5, the CDR3 gives the full variable domain: DGGITQSPKYLFRKEGQNVTLSCEQNLNHDAMYWYRQDPGQGLRLIYYSQIVNDFQKGDIAEGYSVSREKKESFPLTVTSAQKNPTAFYLCASSSGGQETQYFGPGTRLLVL.

V usage is TRBV29-1 and J usage is TRBJ2-7; no clear D. The germline V gene has CDR1 SQVTM and CDR2 ANQGSEA. This CDR3 is 14 amino acids long. V lost 4 bases and J 0 bases, leaving 13 bases between the germline ends. As DNA, the CDR3 is TGCAGCGTTGCTGGCGGCCTTAGCTCCTACGAGCAGTACTTC. Its protein product is CSVAGGLSSYEQYF.